The rows below give T cell receptor beta chains drawn from one sample of a study of regulatory dendritic cells for organ transplantation. Repertoires were generated with immunoSEQ multiplex PCR, while TCRdb's copy carries only in-frame clones and drops some. The sample includes approximately 19,000 clones, 74% seen only once; the top ten take around 1%. Sequenced material: memory CD4+ T cells from blood. These TCRs come from a human donor in good health. CDR3s leave out the opening cysteine and the closing phenylalanine or tryptophan.

J gene: TRBJ2-5; V gene: TRBV5-4; CDR3 protein: ASSNRLAGGRETQY
J gene: TRBJ2-3; V gene: TRBV30; CDR3 protein: AWKRVTDQLTDTQY
J gene: TRBJ2-1; V gene: TRBV5-1; CDR3 protein: ASSFRGEQF
J gene: TRBJ2-1; V gene: TRBV5-1; CDR3 protein: ASSLARGLYNEQF
J gene: TRBJ1-2; V gene: TRBV5-1; CDR3 protein: ASSIGTGREGYT
J gene: TRBJ2-3; V gene: TRBV5-1; CDR3 protein: ASSPLASGGATDTQY
J gene: TRBJ2-3; V gene: TRBV6-6; CDR3 protein: ASSHSGHNTDTQY
J gene: TRBJ1-2; V gene: TRBV4-3; CDR3 protein: ASSQDQGTGGPNGYT
J gene: TRBJ1-5; V gene: TRBV11-3; CDR3 protein: ASSRDRDGNQPQH
J gene: TRBJ2-1; V gene: TRBV7-2; CDR3 protein: ASSSSAGGRGEQF
J gene: TRBJ2-1; V gene: TRBV19; CDR3 protein: ASSRDKYNEQF
J gene: TRBJ1-1; V gene: TRBV5-1; CDR3 protein: ASSLAHLGTEAF
J gene: TRBJ2-1; V gene: TRBV7-9; CDR3 protein: ASSLDRGPYNEQF
J gene: TRBJ2-4; V gene: TRBV18; CDR3 protein: ASSPTVAGGAKNIQY
J gene: TRBJ1-4; V gene: TRBV14; CDR3 protein: ASSPWGGQEKLF
J gene: TRBJ2-5; V gene: TRBV7-2; CDR3 protein: ASSLMTSSSKTQY
J gene: TRBJ2-1; V gene: TRBV7-2; CDR3 protein: ASTLTPRDEQF
J gene: TRBJ1-2; V gene: TRBV6-6; CDR3 protein: ASTPEGNGYT
J gene: TRBJ2-1; V gene: TRBV27; CDR3 protein: ASSSPGLGRDEQF
J gene: TRBJ1-2; V gene: TRBV7-2; CDR3 protein: ASRPSDRGRDYGYT
J gene: TRBJ2-2; V gene: TRBV5-1; CDR3 protein: ASSDGPLSGGAAGELF
J gene: TRBJ2-7; V gene: TRBV5-6; CDR3 protein: ASIRADFGVHEQY
J gene: TRBJ1-1; V gene: TRBV6-5; CDR3 protein: ASSSEGGNTEAF
J gene: TRBJ2-7; V gene: TRBV19; CDR3 protein: ASSIAAGMLREQY
J gene: TRBJ2-3; V gene: TRBV5-1; CDR3 protein: ASSLVGSGLTDTQY
J gene: TRBJ1-2; V gene: TRBV5-1; CDR3 protein: ASSYGQGVANYGYT
J gene: TRBJ2-5; V gene: TRBV6-5; CDR3 protein: ASSYGDISETQY
J gene: TRBJ2-3; V gene: TRBV15; CDR3 protein: ATRGVTDTQY
J gene: TRBJ2-1; V gene: TRBV5-1; CDR3 protein: ASSLEAANAYNEQF
J gene: TRBJ2-1; V gene: TRBV11-3; CDR3 protein: ASSVSGGSSYNEQF
J gene: TRBJ2-2; V gene: TRBV18; CDR3 protein: ASSPPSTGELF
J gene: TRBJ1-2; V gene: TRBV6-5; CDR3 protein: ASSYRGQDYT
J gene: TRBJ1-2; V gene: TRBV5-4; CDR3 protein: ASSLDGTGGYGYT
J gene: TRBJ1-5; V gene: TRBV19; CDR3 protein: ASSTTRDRGNQPQH
J gene: TRBJ2-2; V gene: TRBV4-1; CDR3 protein: ASSQDVGRNTGELF
J gene: TRBJ1-1; V gene: TRBV5-1; CDR3 protein: ASSFYGTGVEAF
J gene: TRBJ2-7; V gene: TRBV2; CDR3 protein: ASSEARQSYEQY
J gene: TRBJ2-4; V gene: TRBV18; CDR3 protein: ASSPDGQGPLAKNIQY